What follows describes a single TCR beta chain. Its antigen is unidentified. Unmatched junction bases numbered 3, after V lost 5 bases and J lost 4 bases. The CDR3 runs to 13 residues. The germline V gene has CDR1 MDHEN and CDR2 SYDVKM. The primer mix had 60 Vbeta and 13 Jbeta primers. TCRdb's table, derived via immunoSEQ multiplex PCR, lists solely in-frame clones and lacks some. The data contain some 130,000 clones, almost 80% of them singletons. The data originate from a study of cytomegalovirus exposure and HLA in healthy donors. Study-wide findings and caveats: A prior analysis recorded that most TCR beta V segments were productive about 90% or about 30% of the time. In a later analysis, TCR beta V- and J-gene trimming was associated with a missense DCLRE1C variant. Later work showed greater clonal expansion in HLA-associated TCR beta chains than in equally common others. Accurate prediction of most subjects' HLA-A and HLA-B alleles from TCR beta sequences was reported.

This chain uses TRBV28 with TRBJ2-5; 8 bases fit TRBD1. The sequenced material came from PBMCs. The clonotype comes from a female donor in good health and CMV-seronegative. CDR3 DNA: TGTGCCAGCAGTGACACAGGGGGAGAGACCCAGTACTTC. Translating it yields CASSDTGGETQYF.